This T cell receptor beta chain was documented in a study of breast tumors, draining lymph nodes, adjacent tissues. Study findings and constraints: Compared with basal-like, luminal-like tumors shared significantly more repertoire with nontumor tissue. Tumor TCR diversity was below lymph nodes but above nontumor tissue.

Axillary draining lymph nodes of breast cancer patients supplied the node samples. In this sample, this clonotype turned up many times. Its specificity is unknown. The V end lost 0 bases, the J end lost 0 bases, and 18 bases lay between the germline ends. The CDR3 loop spans 18 amino acids. The germline V gene encodes CDR1 LNHDA and CDR2 SQIVND (reference sequence). TCRdb redid the calling of the multiplex PCR reads with MiXCR, one entry per CDR3 protein. Among 290,000 or so distinct CDR3 sequences listed, about 30% were seen once. This sequence was found in a female donor with breast cancer. Some clones in this sample may be carry-over from other donors' samples. The material sequenced was axillary lymph node tissue. The chain couples TRBV19 to TRBJ2-7; D is unresolved. The DNA for the CDR3 is TGTGCCAGTAGTATAGATGGAGCCGTCCGAGCAGACTCCTACGAGCAGTACTTC. This encodes CASSIDGAVRADSYEQYF.